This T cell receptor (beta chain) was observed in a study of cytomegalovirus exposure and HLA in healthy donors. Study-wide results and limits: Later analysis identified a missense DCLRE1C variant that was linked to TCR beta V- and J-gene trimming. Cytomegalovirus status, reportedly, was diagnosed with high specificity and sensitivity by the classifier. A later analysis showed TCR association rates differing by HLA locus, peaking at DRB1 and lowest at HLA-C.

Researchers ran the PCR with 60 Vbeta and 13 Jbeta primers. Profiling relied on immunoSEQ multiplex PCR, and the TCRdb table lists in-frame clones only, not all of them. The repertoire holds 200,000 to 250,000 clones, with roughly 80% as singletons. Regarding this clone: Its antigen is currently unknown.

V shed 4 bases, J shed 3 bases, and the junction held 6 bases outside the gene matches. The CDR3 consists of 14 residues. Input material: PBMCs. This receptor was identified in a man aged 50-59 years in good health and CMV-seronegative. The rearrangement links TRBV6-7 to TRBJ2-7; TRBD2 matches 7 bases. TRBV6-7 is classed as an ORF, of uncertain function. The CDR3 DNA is TGTGCCAGCAGTTGGGGGGGTTCCCTCTACGAGCAGTACTTC. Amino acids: CASSWGGSLYEQYF.